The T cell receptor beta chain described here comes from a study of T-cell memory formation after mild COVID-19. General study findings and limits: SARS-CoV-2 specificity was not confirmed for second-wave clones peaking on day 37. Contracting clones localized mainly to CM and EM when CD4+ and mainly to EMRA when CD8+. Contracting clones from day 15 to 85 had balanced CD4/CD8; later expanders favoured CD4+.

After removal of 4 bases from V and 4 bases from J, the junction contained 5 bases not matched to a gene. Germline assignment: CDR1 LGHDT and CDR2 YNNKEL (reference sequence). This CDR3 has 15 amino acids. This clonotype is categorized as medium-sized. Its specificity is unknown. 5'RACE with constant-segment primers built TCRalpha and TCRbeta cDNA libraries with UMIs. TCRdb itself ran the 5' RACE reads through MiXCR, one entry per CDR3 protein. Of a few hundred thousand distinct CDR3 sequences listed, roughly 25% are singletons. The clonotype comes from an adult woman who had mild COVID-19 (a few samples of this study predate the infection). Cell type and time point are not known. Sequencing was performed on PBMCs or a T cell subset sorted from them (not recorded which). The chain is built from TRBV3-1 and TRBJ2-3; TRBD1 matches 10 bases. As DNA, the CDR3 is TGTGCCAGCAGCCGCGGGACAGGGGAGGCAGATACGCAGTATTTT. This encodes CASSRGTGEADTQYF.